Presented here are 14 T cell receptor beta chains from one specimen sequenced in a study of regulatory T cells in long-lasting Graves disease. Time point described: persistent/refractory GD, antithyroid drugs over 5 years with positive TRAb. Scientists built the TCR library using RNA that was extracted from PBMCs. Combining iRepertoire HTBI primers with Arm-PCR of CDR3 regions, the authors built TCR beta libraries. TCRdb processed the multiplex PCR reads anew with MiXCR; each CDR3 protein has one entry. This table holds around 400,000 distinct CDR3 sequences, around 23% found once. Sequenced here: peripheral blood mononuclear cells (PBMCs), sampled when the disease was refractory, from a patient treated with antithyroid drugs. The receptors originated from a middle-aged woman with Graves disease.

In this sample, this clonotype turned up a few times. The chain combines TRBV20-1 with TRBJ2-7, with D possibly TRBD2 on 5 matching bases. Germline V gene lookup returns CDR1 DFQATT and CDR2 SNEGSKA (reference sequence). The V and J ends lost 7 bases and 3 bases respectively, with 22 bases between them. This CDR3 has 15 amino acids. The DNA for the CDR3 is TGCAGTGTCAAGGCCTCTGATATGGACTTCTACGAGCAGTACTTC. This sequence encodes CSVKASDMDFYEQYF.

Many counts were recorded for this clonotype. The chain links TRBV12-3 or TRBV12-4 to TRBJ2-5; possibly TRBD2 for D (6 bases). V lost 7 bases and J 5 bases, leaving 17 bases between the germline ends. CDR3 size: 14 residues. The CDR3 sequence is CASTPLGSGETQYF. CDR3 DNA: TGTGCCAGCACTCCCCTTGGCAGCGGGGAGACCCAGTACTTC.

The sample holds a few counts of this clonotype. The chain is built from TRBV7-9 and TRBJ2-5; the match to TRBD2 covers 7 bases. This CDR3 is built from 15 residues. The junction had 10 bases not matched to a gene; V was cut back by 5 bases and J by 4 bases. CDR1 is SEHNR, CDR2 FQNEAQ, per germline (reference sequence). CDR3 protein: CASSALGLSGETQYF. The CDR3 DNA follows: TGTGCCAGCAGCGCGCTGGGACTATCGGGAGAGACCCAGTACTTC. The whole variable domain, remainder taken from reference TRBV7-9 and TRBJ2-5, is DTGVSQNPRHKITKRGQNVTFRCDPISEHNRLYWYRQTLGQGPEFLTYFQNEAQLEKSRLLSDRFSAERPKGSFSTLEIQRTEQGDSAMYLCASSALGLSGETQYFGPGTRLLVL.

This clonotype came up many times. This chain links TRBV6-9 with TRBJ1-1; D uncertain. The germline V and J ends were trimmed by 3 bases and 1 base, with 12 bases remaining between them. The length of the CDR3 is 15 residues. Germline V gene data show CDR1 as MNHGY and CDR2 as SVAAGI. CDR3 DNA: TGTGCCAGCAGTTACGCAAGGACCGCGAACACTGAAGCTTTCTTT. Residues: CASSYARTANTEAFF.

This clonotype was counted at least ten times. The V and J genes are TRBV29-1 and TRBJ2-7, with D perhaps TRBD2 (5 bases). The CDR3 totals 15 residues. CDR1 is SQVTM and CDR2 is ANQGSEA in the germline V gene. V lost 5 bases and J 0 bases, leaving 17 bases between the germline ends. The CDR3 spells CSVSGSGIVSYEQYF. The CDR3 nucleotides read TGCAGCGTTTCCGGTTCGGGAATAGTCTCCTACGAGCAGTACTTC.

CDR3 coding DNA: TGTGCCAGCAGTACACCGACAGGGAAGCACTATGGCTACACCTTC. Translating gives CASSTPTGKHYGYTF. The chain is built from TRBV28 and TRBJ1-2; 7 positions agree with TRBD1. The CDR3 consists of 15 residues. Losses at the gene ends were 5 bases for V and 3 bases for J; bases not matched to a gene: 9. Germline CDR1 and CDR2: MDHEN and SYDVKM.

The J gene is TRBJ2-2, the V gene TRBV19; 8 bases agree with TRBD2. The CDR3 sequence is 12 residues long. The germline CDR1 and CDR2 sequences are LNHDA and SQIVND (reference sequence). The trim removed 6 bases at V and 8 bases at J, leaving 2 bases unmatched. The CDR3 DNA is TGTGCCAGTAGGGCGGGAGGTGGGGAGCTGTTTTTT. This codes for CASRAGGGELFF.

This clonotype was picked up a small number of times. Being one base from a much bigger clone, this may be a read error. The chain joins TRBV6-9 to TRBJ2-7, with TRBD1 matching 8 bases. Germline V lookup: CDR1 MNHGY, CDR2 SVAAGI. CDR3 length: 14 amino acids. CDR3 residues: CAGSYSGTGNEQYF. The CDR3 nucleotides read TGTGCCGGCAGTTACTCTGGGACAGGTAACGAGCAGTACTTC.

The gene calls are TRBV6-5 and TRBJ2-5; D is possibly TRBD2 (5 bases). The germline CDR1 and CDR2 sequences are MNHEY and SVGAGI. The CDR3 has 13 amino acids. V lost 4 bases to trimming and J lost 5 bases, with 11 bases between them. CDR3 sequence reads: CASSLNWEETQYF. CDR3 in DNA: TGTGCCAGCAGTTTAAACTGGGAGGAGACCCAGTACTTC.

The table lists this clonotype with many counts. This rearrangement joins TRBV28 to TRBJ1-2; TRBD1 is a possible D gene (5 bases). The V end lost 4 bases, the J end lost 8 bases, and 14 bases lay between the germline ends. The CDR3 is 13 amino acids. Germline CDR1 MDHEN, CDR2 SYDVKM. The CDR3 reads CASSYQGTRGYTF. DNA of the CDR3: TGTGCCAGCAGTTACCAGGGAACGAGAGGCTACACCTTC.

This clonotype was found many times. The V gene is TRBV2, the J gene TRBJ2-7, with 7 bases fitting TRBD1. J was trimmed by 7 bases and V by 2 bases; bases with no gene match: 11. The V gene's germline CDR1 is SNHLY and CDR2 FYNNEI. The CDR3 is 15 amino acids. In DNA, the CDR3 is TGTGCCAGCAGTGAACAGGGACAGAGCCAAGTGGAGCAGTACTTC. Its protein product is CASSEQGQSQVEQYF.

This clonotype was seen only once. The chain is built from TRBV28 and TRBJ2-5; D is possibly TRBD1 or TRBD2 (5 bases each). CDR1 and CDR2 from the germline V gene are MDHEN and SYDVKM. CDR3 size: 14 residues. Between the trimmed V and J ends, which lost 3 bases and 5 bases, there was a span of 13 bases. Written as DNA, the CDR3 is TGTGCCAGCAGTTTTAGGGGACCGGGGGAGACCCAGTACTTC. Its protein is CASSFRGPGETQYF. The full variable domain, with the rest looked up from reference TRBV28 and TRBJ2-5, is DVKVTQSSRYLVKRTGEKVFLECVQDMDHENMFWYRQDPGLGLRLIYFSYDVKMKEKGDIPEGYSVSREKKERFSLILESASTNQTSMYLCASSFRGPGETQYFGPGTRLLVL.

This clonotype was observed a handful of times. The rearrangement joins TRBV6-1 to TRBJ2-7; the D is unclear. The germline V and J ends were trimmed by 7 bases and 2 bases, with 12 bases remaining between them. The CDR3 spans 13 residues. Germline V gene lookup returns CDR1 MNHNS and CDR2 SASEGT. CDR3 loop: CASTLTPPYEQYF. Here the CDR3 DNA reads TGTGCCAGCACCTTGACACCTCCCTACGAGCAGTACTTC.

This clonotype has a count of ten or more. The rearrangement links TRBV11-2 to TRBJ2-5; D is undetermined. This CDR3 spans 14 amino acids. V dropped 5 bases and J dropped 2 bases, with 12 bases sitting between them. CDR1 and CDR2 (germline): SGHAT, FQNNGV. CDR3 in amino acids: CASSPRLTQETQYF. CDR3 nucleotides: TGTGCCAGCAGCCCCCGTCTTACTCAAGAGACCCAGTACTTC.